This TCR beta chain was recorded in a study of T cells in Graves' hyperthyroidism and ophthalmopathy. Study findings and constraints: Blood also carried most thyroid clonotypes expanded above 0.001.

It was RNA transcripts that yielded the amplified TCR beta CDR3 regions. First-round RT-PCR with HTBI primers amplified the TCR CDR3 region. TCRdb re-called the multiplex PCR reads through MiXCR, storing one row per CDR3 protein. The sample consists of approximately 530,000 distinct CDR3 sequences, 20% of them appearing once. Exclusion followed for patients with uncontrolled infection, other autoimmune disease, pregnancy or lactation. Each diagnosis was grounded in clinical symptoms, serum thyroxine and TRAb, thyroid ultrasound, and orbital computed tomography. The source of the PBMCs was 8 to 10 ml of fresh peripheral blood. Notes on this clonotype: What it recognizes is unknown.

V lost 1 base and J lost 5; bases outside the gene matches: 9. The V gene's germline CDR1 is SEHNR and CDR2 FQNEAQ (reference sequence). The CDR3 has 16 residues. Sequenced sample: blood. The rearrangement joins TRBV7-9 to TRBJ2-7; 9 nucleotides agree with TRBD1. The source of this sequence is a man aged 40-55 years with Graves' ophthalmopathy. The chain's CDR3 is CASSLGKDRGSHEQYF. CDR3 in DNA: TGTGCCAGCAGCTTAGGAAAAGACAGGGGGTCCCACGAGCAGTACTTC.